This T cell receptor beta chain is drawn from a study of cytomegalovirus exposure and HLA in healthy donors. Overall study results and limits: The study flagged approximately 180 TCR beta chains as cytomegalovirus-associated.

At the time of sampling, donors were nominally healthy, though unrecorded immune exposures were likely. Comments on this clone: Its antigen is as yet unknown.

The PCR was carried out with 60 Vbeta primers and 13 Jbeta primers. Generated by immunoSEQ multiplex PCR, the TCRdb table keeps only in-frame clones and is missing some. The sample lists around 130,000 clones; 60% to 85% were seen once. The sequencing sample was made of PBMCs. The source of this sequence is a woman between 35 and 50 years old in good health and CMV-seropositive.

This chain's CDR3 is CAGGIKGEKQFF. In DNA form, the CDR3 reads TGTGCCGGAGGGATAAAGGGTGAGAAGCAGTTCTTC. The rearrangement joins TRBV28 to TRBJ2-1, with a weak D call TRBD2 (6 bases). The V and J ends lost 11 bases and 11 bases respectively, with 19 bases between them. The CDR3 consists of 12 residues. CDR1 is MDHEN, CDR2 SYDVKM, per germline. The whole variable domain, filled in from reference TRBV28 and TRBJ2-1, reads DVKVTQSSRYLVKRTGEKVFLECVQDMDHENMFWYRQDPGLGLRLIYFSYDVKMKEKGDIPEGYSVSREKKERFSLILESASTNQTSMYLCAGGIKGEKQFFGPGTRLTVL.